The 23 T cell receptor beta chains reported below all come from one sample, sequenced in a study of T cells in localized non-small cell lung cancer. TCRdb keeps only in-frame clones here, not all; method: immunoSEQ multiplex PCR. The table records around 78,000 clones, around 81% of them present only once. The sequencing used peripheral blood, collected before any cancer treatment. These receptor sequences come from a female donor of 60 years or more with stage I lung adenocarcinoma.

This clone was detected only once. This chain joins TRBV5-1 and TRBJ1-2; TRBD1 agrees at 12 bases. Trimming at V came to 5 bases and at J to 3 bases, leaving 8 bases not matched to a gene. The CDR3 runs 16 residues. Looked up from germline, CDR1 is SGHRS and CDR2 is YFSETQ. The CDR3 nucleotides read TGCGCCAGCAGTACCGGGACAGGGGGCGCAGACTATGGCTACACCTTC. This sequence encodes CASSTGTGGADYGYTF. Using reference TRBV5-1 and TRBJ1-2 for the parts outside the CDR3, the full variable domain is KAGVTQTPRYLIKTRGQQVTLSCSPISGHRSVSWYQQTPGQGLQFLFEYFSETQRNKGNFPGRFSGRQFSNSRSEMNVSTLELGDSALYLCASSTGTGGADYGYTFGSGTRLTVV.

The chain couples TRBV9 to TRBJ1-1; 8 nucleotides line up with TRBD1. The CDR3 runs 16 residues. After removal of 0 bases from V and 4 bases from J, the junction contained 8 bases not matched to a gene. Germline-derived CDR1 and CDR2 are SGDLS and YYNGEE. The CDR3 DNA sequence: TGTGCCAGCAGCGTAGAGGACAGGGAGGGCGGCACTGAAGCTTTCTTT. Translating gives CASSVEDREGGTEAFF. Complete variable domain (other parts from reference TRBV9 and TRBJ1-1): DSGVTQTPKHLITATGQRVTLRCSPRSGDLSVYWYQQSLDQGLQFLIQYYNGEERAKGNILERFSAQQFPDLHSELNLSSLELGDSALYFCASSVEDREGGTEAFFGQGTRLTVV.

The rearrangement joins TRBV18 to TRBJ1-2; D gene ambiguous. The V gene's germline CDR1 is KGHSH and CDR2 LQKENI. This CDR3 spans 16 amino acids. The V end lost 1 base, the J end lost 2 bases, and 14 bases lay between the germline ends. CDR3 nucleotides: TGTGCCAGCTCACCACTTTCCCGGACGGAAAACTATGGCTACACCTTC. Translated, it gives CASSPLSRTENYGYTF.

The chain has TRBV14 and TRBJ2-3; D remains unclear. Germline lookup yields CDR1 SGHDN and CDR2 FVKESK. The V and J ends lost 1 base and 4 bases respectively, with 12 bases between them. CDR3 length equals 15 residues. The CDR3 DNA reads as TGTGCCAGCAGCCAAGTGTCGTCTTTCTCAGATACGCAGTATTTT. This encodes CASSQVSSFSDTQYF.

The chain combines TRBV5-1 with TRBJ2-2; either TRBD1 or TRBD2 may fit D (5 bases each). CDR3 size: 15 residues. CDR1 is SGHRS and CDR2 is YFSETQ in the germline V gene. Trimming removed 3 bases from V and 3 bases from J, with 12 bases in between. CDR3 DNA sequence: TGCGCCAGCAGCTGGGGGAGTAGAGACACCGGGGAGCTGTTTTTT. This codes for CASSWGSRDTGELFF.

The chain recombines TRBV6-1 with TRBJ1-2; D is undetermined. CDR1 is MNHNS, CDR2 SASEGT, per germline. Trimming stripped 2 bases from V and 4 bases from J, with 8 bases between. This CDR3 contains 13 residues. The chain's CDR3 is CASSETTFYGYTF. As DNA, the CDR3 is TGTGCCAGCAGTGAAACGACGTTCTATGGCTACACCTTC.

The chain has TRBV13 and TRBJ1-2, with a possible D match to TRBD1 (5 bases). The CDR3 is 15 amino acids. V was clipped by 6 bases and J by 4 bases, with 18 bases between them. CDR1 is PRHDT and CDR2 is FYEKMQ in the germline V gene (reference sequence). DNA for the CDR3: TGTGCCAGCAGTATATCGGAAGGGGCTCCCTATGGCTACACCTTC. Translated, it gives CASSISEGAPYGYTF.

V usage is TRBV5-1 and J usage is TRBJ1-4; D ambiguous. The germline gives CDR1 SGHRS, CDR2 YFSETQ. The V end was cut by 0 bases, the J end by 4 bases, with 10 bases between. The CDR3 runs 15 residues. In DNA, the CDR3 is TGCGCCAGCAGCTTGGACGGGTTTGGTAATGAAAAACTGTTTTTT. Its translation is CASSLDGFGNEKLFF.

The rearrangement joins TRBV27 to TRBJ1-4; TRBD1 matches at 8 bases. The V gene's germline CDR1 is MNHEY and CDR2 SMNVEV (reference sequence). J lost 7 bases, V lost 1 base, and 5 bases had no gene match. CDR3 size: 15 residues. Here the CDR3 DNA reads TGTGCCAGCAGTTTATGGACAGGGCGGGGTGAAAAACTGTTTTTT. It encodes CASSLWTGRGEKLFF.

The CDR3 is CASSDSIGAGYTQYF. CDR3 nucleotide sequence: TGTGCCAGCAGTGACTCGATTGGGGCGGGGTATACGCAGTATTTT. The chain has TRBV6-4 and TRBJ2-3, with D perhaps matching TRBD2 (6 bases). Germline-derived CDR1 and CDR2 are MRHNA and SNTAGT. V was clipped by 0 bases and J by 7 bases, with 14 bases between them. CDR3 length: 15 residues.

CDR3 nucleotides: TGCAGCGTTGCACGGCGCACCGGGGAGCTGTTTTTT. Translating gives CSVARRTGELFF. The J gene is TRBJ2-2, the V gene TRBV29-1; no firm D call. Per germline, CDR1 SQVTM and CDR2 ANQGSEA. The CDR3 consists of 12 residues. Trimming cost V 4 bases and J 4 bases, with 7 bases left between them.

This clone was observed a handful of times. The chain recombines TRBV7-3 with TRBJ1-2; no definite D call. This CDR3 contains 13 residues. The V end was cut by 4 bases, the J end by 6 bases, with 12 bases between. The germline gives CDR1 SGHTA, CDR2 FQGTGA. CDR3 sequence reads: CASSSYGKDGYTF. CDR3 coding DNA: TGTGCCAGCAGCTCCTACGGGAAGGATGGCTACACCTTC.

This clone has only a few counts. The genes are TRBV7-8 and TRBJ1-2; no clear D. CDR1 is SGHVS, CDR2 FQNEAQ, per germline. This CDR3 has 14 amino acids. The ends were cut back, 5 bases at V and 3 bases at J, with 13 bases in the middle. Here the CDR3 reads CASSPVSRDYGYTF. DNA for the CDR3: TGTGCCAGCAGCCCAGTTAGCCGGGACTATGGCTACACCTTC.

This sequence joins TRBV5-8 and TRBJ1-1; no clear D. CDR1 and CDR2 (germline): SGHTS, YDEGEE. The CDR3 extends over 13 amino acids. V lost 7 bases to trimming and J lost 4 bases, with 14 bases between them. CDR3 protein: CASPNTLTTEAFF. As DNA, the CDR3 is TGTGCCAGCCCAAATACACTTACCACTGAAGCTTTCTTT.

This chain joins TRBV5-6 and TRBJ1-1, with D possibly TRBD1 on 6 matching bases. This CDR3 is 12 amino acids long. CDR1 is SGHDT and CDR2 is YYEEEE in the germline V gene. V shed 2 bases and J shed 8 bases, with 10 bases lying between them. The CDR3 DNA reads as TGTGCCAGCAGCTTAGGACAGCTGGAAGCTTTCTTT. Its protein product is CASSLGQLEAFF.

This clone was counted between two and nine times. The chain carries TRBV6-5 and TRBJ1-1; possible D gene TRBD1, 6 bases. Per the germline V gene, CDR1 is MNHEY and CDR2 is SVGAGI. V gave up 0 bases and J gave up 0 bases, with 8 bases separating them. The CDR3 length is 15 residues. CDR3 residues: CASSYSTGLNTEAFF. The DNA for the CDR3 is TGTGCCAGCAGTTACTCTACAGGGCTGAACACTGAAGCTTTCTTT.

The V call is TRBV30, the J call TRBJ2-5, with 8 bases that match TRBD1. The DNA matches TRBJ2-7 better at its end, which makes the J call doubtful. CDR3 length: 16 amino acids. CDR1 is GTSNPN, CDR2 SVGIG, per germline (reference sequence). CDR3 region: CAWSGGQGNWNYEQYF. Written as DNA, the CDR3 is TGTGCCTGGAGTGGAGGACAGGGAAACTGGAACTACGAGCAGTACTTC.

The CDR3 DNA sequence: TGTGCCAGCAGCCAATTGAACACTGAAGCTTTCTTT. This codes for CASSQLNTEAFF. The chain uses TRBV13 and TRBJ1-1; D is uncertain. V lost 5 bases, J lost 0 bases, and 4 bases lay in between. Per the germline V gene, CDR1 is PRHDT and CDR2 is FYEKMQ (reference sequence). The CDR3 length is 12 residues.

This chain joins TRBV6-5 and TRBJ1-1; 10 nucleotides match TRBD1. The germline gives CDR1 MNHEY, CDR2 SVGAGI. This CDR3 spans 15 amino acids. V shed 7 bases, J shed 5 bases, and the junction held 10 bases outside the gene matches. The CDR3 nucleotides are TGTGCCAGCACCACCAGGACAGGGGGTAGGACTGAAGCTTTCTTT. It yields the protein CASTTRTGGRTEAFF.

V gene TRBV4-1 combines with J gene TRBJ1-1; D not certain. V dropped 1 base and J dropped 4 bases, with 7 bases sitting between them. Looked up from germline, CDR1 is MGHRA and CDR2 is YSYEKL. This CDR3 region has 13 residues. The CDR3 spells CASSQGVATEAFF. The CDR3 DNA sequence: TGCGCCAGCAGCCAAGGGGTTGCCACTGAAGCTTTCTTT.

The V call is TRBV14, the J call TRBJ2-3; 9 positions match TRBD2. Germline V CDR1 and CDR2: SGHDN, FVKESK. The CDR3 has 15 residues. Trimming at V came to 2 bases and at J to 3 bases, leaving 3 bases not matched to a gene. CDR3 sequence: CASSQTAGGTDTQYF. CDR3 nucleotides: TGTGCCAGCAGCCAAACGGCGGGGGGGACAGATACGCAGTATTTT.

The chain combines TRBV7-9 with TRBJ1-3; D might be TRBD1 (6 bases). In germline, CDR1 is SEHNR, CDR2 FQNEAQ (reference sequence). The CDR3 consists of 14 residues. The germline V and J ends were trimmed by 6 bases and 5 bases, with 14 bases remaining between them. DNA for the CDR3: TGTGCCAGCAGTTTACAGGGATCCCGAAACACCATATATTTT. Protein product: CASSLQGSRNTIYF.

The sample holds one count of this clone. CDR3 coding DNA: TGTGCCACGTGTAGGTCATACTCAACTCACAATGAGCAGTTCTTC. Translated, it gives CATCRSYSTHNEQFF. The chain has TRBV6-1 and TRBJ2-1; no definite D call. CDR1 MNHNS and CDR2 SASEGT come from the germline V gene. The V end was cut by 10 bases, the J end by 5 bases, with 21 bases between. This CDR3 region has 15 residues.